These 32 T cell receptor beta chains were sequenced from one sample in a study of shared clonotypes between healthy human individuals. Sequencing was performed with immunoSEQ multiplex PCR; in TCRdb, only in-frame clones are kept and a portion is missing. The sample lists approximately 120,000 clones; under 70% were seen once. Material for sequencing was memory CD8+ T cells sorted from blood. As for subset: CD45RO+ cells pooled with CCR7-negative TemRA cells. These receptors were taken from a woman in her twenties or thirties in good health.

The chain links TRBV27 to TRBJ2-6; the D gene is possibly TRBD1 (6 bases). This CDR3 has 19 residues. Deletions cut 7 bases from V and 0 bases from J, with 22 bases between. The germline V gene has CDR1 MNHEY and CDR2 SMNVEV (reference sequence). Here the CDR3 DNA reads TGTGCCAGCACCACCAAGTGGTGGGACACCAGCTCTGGGGCCAACGTCCTGACTTTC. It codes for CASTTKWWDTSSGANVLTF.

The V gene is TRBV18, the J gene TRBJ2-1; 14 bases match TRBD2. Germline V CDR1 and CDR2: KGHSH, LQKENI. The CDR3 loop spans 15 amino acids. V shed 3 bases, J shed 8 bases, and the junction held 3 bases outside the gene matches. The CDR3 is CASSPGLAGDDEQFF. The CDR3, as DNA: TGTGCCAGCTCACCGGGACTAGCGGGAGACGATGAGCAGTTCTTC.

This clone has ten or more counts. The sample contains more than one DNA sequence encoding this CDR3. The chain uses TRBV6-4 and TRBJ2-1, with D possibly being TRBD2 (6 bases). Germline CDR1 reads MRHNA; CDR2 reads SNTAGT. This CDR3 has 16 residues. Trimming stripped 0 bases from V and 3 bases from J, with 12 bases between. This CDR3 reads CASSDSPGGGYNEQFF. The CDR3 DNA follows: TGTGCCAGCAGTGACTCCCCCGGGGGAGGCTACAATGAGCAGTTCTTC.

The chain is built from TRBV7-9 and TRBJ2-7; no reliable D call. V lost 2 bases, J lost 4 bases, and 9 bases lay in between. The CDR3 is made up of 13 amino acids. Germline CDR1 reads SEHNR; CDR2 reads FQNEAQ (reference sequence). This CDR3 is CASSLTVGYEQYF. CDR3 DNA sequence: TGTGCCAGCAGCTTAACCGTAGGATACGAGCAGTACTTC.

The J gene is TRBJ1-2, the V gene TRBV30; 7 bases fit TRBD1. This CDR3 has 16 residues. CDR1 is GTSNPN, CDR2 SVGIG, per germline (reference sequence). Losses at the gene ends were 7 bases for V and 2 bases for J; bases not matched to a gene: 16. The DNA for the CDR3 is TGTGCCTCCCAAGGTAATCCGCGACAGGGAAACTATGGCTACACCTTC. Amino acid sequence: CASQGNPRQGNYGYTF.

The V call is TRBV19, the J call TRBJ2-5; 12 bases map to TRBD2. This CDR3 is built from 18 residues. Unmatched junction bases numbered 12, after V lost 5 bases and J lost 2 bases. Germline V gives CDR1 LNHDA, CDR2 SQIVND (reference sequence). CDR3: CASSGGLRTSGNQETQYF. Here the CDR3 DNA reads TGTGCCAGTAGTGGGGGATTGAGGACTAGCGGGAATCAAGAGACCCAGTACTTC.

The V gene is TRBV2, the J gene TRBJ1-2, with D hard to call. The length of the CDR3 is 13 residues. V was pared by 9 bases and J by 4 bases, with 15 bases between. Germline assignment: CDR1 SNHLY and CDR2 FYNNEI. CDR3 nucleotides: TGTGCCAGTCCTGAGGACGGAACCTATGGCTACACCTTC. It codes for CASPEDGTYGYTF.

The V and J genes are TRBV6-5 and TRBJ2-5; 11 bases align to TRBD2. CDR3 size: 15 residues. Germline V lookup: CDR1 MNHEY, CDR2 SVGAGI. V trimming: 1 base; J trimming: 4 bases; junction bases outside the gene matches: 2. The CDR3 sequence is CASSYFGLAGETQYF. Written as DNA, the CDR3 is TGTGCCAGCAGTTACTTCGGACTAGCGGGAGAGACCCAGTACTTC.

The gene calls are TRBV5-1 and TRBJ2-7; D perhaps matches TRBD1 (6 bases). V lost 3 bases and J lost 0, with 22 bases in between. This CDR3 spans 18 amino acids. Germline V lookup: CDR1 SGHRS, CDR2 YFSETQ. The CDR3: CASSSRLAHRVSSYEQYF. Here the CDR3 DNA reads TGCGCCAGCAGCTCACGTCTAGCACACAGGGTTTCCTCCTACGAGCAGTACTTC.

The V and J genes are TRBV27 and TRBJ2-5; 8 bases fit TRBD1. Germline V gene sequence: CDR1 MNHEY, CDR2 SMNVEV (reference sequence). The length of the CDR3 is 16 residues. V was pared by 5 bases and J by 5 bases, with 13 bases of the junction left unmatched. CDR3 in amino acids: CASSPHFGQGGETQYF. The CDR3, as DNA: TGTGCCAGCAGTCCTCACTTTGGACAGGGCGGGGAGACCCAGTACTTC.

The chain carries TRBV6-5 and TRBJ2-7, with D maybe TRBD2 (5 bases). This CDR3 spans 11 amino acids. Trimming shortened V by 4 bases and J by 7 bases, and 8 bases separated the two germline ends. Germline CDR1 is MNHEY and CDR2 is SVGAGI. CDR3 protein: CASSLALEQYF. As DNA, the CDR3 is TGTGCCAGCAGTTTAGCGTTAGAGCAGTACTTC.

The CDR3 sequence: CASSPQGGNQPQHF. In DNA, the CDR3 is TGTGCCAGCAGCCCCCAGGGTGGCAATCAGCCCCAGCATTTT. J is TRBJ1-5 and V is TRBV27, with D possibly being TRBD1 (5 bases). The CDR3 consists of 14 residues. The V gene's germline CDR1 is MNHEY and CDR2 SMNVEV (reference sequence). The V gene lost 6 bases and the J gene lost 2 bases, with 11 bases spanning the gap.

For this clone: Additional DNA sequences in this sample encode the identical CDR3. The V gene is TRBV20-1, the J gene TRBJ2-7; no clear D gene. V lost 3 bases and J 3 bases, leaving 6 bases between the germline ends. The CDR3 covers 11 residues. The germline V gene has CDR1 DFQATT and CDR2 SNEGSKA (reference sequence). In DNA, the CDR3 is TGCAGTGCTAGGGAAGTCTACGAGCAGTACTTC. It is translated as CSAREVYEQYF.

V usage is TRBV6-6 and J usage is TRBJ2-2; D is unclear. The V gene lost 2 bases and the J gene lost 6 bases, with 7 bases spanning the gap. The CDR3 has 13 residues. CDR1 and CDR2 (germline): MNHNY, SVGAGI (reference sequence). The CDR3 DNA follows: TGTGCCAGCAGTTACCGCAGTCCCGGGGAGCTGTTTTTT. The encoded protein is CASSYRSPGELFF.

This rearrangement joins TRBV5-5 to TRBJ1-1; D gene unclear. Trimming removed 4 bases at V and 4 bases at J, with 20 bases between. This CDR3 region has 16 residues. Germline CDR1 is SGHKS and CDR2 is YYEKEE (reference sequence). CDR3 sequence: CASSAKPKGFGTEAFF. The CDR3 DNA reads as TGTGCCAGCAGCGCAAAGCCGAAGGGTTTCGGCACTGAAGCTTTCTTT.

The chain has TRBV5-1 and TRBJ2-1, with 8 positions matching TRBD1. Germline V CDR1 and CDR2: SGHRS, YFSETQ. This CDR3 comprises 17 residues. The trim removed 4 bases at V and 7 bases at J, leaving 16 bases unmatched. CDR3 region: CASSPFRVQGARNEQFF. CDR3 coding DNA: TGCGCCAGCAGCCCCTTCCGGGTTCAGGGGGCAAGGAATGAGCAGTTCTTC.

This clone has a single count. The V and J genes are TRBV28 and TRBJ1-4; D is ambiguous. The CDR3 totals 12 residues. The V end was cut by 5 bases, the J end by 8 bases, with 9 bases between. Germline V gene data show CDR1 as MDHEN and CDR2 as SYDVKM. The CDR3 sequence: CASSPLREKLFF. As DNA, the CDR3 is TGTGCCAGCAGTCCCCTCAGGGAAAAACTGTTTTTT.

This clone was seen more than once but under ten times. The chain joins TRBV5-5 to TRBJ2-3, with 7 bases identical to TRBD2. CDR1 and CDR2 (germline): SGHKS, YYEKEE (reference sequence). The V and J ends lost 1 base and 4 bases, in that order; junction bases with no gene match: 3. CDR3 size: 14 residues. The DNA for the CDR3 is TGTGCCAGCAGCTTGAGGGAGGGAGCAGATACGCAGTATTTT. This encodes CASSLREGADTQYF.

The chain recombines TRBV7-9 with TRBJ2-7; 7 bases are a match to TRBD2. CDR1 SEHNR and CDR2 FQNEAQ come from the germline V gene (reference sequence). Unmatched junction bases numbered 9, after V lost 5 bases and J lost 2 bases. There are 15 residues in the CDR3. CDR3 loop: CASSLTSSGTYEQYF. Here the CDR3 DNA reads TGTGCCAGCAGCCTGACGTCTAGCGGTACCTACGAGCAGTACTTC.

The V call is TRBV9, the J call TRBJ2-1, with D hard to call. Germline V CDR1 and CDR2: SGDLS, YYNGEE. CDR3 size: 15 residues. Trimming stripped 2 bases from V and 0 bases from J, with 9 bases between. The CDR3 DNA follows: TGTGCCAGCAGCGTCGTGGGAAACTCCTACAATGAGCAGTTCTTC. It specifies CASSVVGNSYNEQFF. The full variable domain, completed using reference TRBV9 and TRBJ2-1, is DSGVTQTPKHLITATGQRVTLRCSPRSGDLSVYWYQQSLDQGLQFLIQYYNGEERAKGNILERFSAQQFPDLHSELNLSSLELGDSALYFCASSVVGNSYNEQFFGPGTRLTVL.

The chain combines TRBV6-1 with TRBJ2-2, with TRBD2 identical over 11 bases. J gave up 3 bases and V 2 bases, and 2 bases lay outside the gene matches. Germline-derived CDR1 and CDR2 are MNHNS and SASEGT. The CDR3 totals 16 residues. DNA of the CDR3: TGTGCCAGCAGTGAAAGACTAGCGGGGCACACCGGGGAGCTGTTTTTT. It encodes CASSERLAGHTGELFF.

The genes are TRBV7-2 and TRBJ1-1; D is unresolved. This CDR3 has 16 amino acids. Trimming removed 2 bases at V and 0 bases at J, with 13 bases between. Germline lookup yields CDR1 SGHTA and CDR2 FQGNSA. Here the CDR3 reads CASSLWSPLMNTEAFF. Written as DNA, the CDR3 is TGTGCCAGCAGCTTATGGTCCCCTCTAATGAACACTGAAGCTTTCTTT.

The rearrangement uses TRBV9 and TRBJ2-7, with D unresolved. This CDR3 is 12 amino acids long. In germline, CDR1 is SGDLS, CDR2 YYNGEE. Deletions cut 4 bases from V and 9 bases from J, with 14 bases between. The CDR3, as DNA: TGTGCCAGCAGCCCCGCTAGTGGCTGGCAGTACTTC. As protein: CASSPASGWQYF.

This chain's CDR3 is CASSQPKGEGGYNEQFF. CDR3 coding DNA: TGCGCCAGCAGCCAACCTAAGGGAGAGGGGGGGTACAATGAGCAGTTCTTC. The chain employs TRBV4-1 and TRBJ2-1; the D gene is possibly TRBD2 (7 bases). CDR1 and CDR2 from the germline V gene are MGHRA and YSYEKL. The CDR3 extends over 17 amino acids. V was pared by 2 bases and J by 4 bases, with 18 bases between.

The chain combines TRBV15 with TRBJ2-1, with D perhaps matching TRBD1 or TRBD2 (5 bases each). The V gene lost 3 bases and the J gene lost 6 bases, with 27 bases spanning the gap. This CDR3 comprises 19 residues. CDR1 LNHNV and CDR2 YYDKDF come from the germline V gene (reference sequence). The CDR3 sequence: CATSRPQDFRQSGINEQFF. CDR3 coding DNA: TGTGCCACCAGCAGGCCTCAAGACTTTCGACAGTCGGGGATCAATGAGCAGTTCTTC.

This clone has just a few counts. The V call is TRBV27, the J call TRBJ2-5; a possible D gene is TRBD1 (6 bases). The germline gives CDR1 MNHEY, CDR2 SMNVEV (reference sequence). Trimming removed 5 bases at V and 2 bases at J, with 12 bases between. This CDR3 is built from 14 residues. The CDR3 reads CASSLTGYQETQYF. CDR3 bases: TGTGCCAGCAGTCTAACAGGGTATCAAGAGACCCAGTACTTC.

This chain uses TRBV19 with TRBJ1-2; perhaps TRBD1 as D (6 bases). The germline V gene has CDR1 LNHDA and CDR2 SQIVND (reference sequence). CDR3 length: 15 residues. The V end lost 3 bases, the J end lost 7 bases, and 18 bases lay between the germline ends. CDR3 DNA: TGTGCCAGTAGTATCTGGGAGCGGGGGCACCTTGGCTACACCTTC. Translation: CASSIWERGHLGYTF.

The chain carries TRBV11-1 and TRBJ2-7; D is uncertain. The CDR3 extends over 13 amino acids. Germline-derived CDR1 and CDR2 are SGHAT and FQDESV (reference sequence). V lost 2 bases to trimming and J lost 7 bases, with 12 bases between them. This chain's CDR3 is CASSLSLIREQYF. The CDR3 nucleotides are TGTGCCAGCAGCTTAAGTTTGATTCGGGAGCAGTACTTC.

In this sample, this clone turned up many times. The CDR3 region is CASSLPMTGTGDTEAFF. CDR3 bases: TGTGCCAGCAGTCTACCGATGACCGGGACAGGGGACACTGAAGCTTTCTTT. The chain couples TRBV28 to TRBJ1-1; 10 nucleotides line up with TRBD1. Per the germline V gene, CDR1 is MDHEN and CDR2 is SYDVKM. The V gene end was trimmed by 5 bases and the J gene end by 3 bases; junction bases not matched to a gene: 12. The CDR3 length is 17 residues.

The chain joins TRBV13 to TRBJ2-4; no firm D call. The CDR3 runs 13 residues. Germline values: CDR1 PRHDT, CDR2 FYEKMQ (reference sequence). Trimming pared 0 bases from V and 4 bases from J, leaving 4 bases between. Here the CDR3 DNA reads TGTGCCAGCAGCTTAGGGATTAAAAACATTCAGTACTTC. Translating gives CASSLGIKNIQYF. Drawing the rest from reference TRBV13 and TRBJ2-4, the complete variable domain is AAGVIQSPRHLIKEKRETATLKCYPIPRHDTVYWYQQGPGQDPQFLISFYEKMQSDKGSIPDRFSAQQFSDYHSELNMSSLELGDSALYFCASSLGIKNIQYFGAGTRLSVL.

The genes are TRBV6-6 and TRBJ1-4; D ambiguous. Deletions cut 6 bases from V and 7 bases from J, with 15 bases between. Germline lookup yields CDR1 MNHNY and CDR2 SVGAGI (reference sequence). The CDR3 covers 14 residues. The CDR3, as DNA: TGTGCCAGCAGGCCACAGACCATTTCTGAAAAACTGTTTTTT. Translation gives CASRPQTISEKLFF.

The CDR3 loop reads CSGGVGETQYF. CDR3 nucleotides: TGCAGTGGTGGGGTGGGGGAGACCCAGTACTTC. The rearrangement joins TRBV20-1 to TRBJ2-5; D uncertain. CDR3 size: 11 residues. Trimming cost V 7 bases and J 5 bases, with 11 bases left between them. CDR1 is DFQATT and CDR2 is SNEGSKA in the germline V gene (reference sequence).